This passage covers 27 T cell receptor beta chains from one sample sequenced in a study of cytomegalovirus exposure and HLA in healthy donors. PCR employed 60 Vbeta and 13 Jbeta primers. Produced via immunoSEQ multiplex PCR; TCRdb's table is partial and in-frame only. This repertoire shows 130,000 or so clones, more than 75% found once; its top ten account for approximately 1.6%. Sequencing was carried out using PBMCs. The receptors stem from a female donor in good health and CMV-seronegative.

The chain combines TRBV7-2 with TRBJ1-4, with 7 bases that match TRBD1. The J segment lost 5 bases and the V segment lost 1 base, leaving 7 bases of the junction unmatched. Germline values: CDR1 SGHTA, CDR2 FQGNSA. The CDR3 is 16 amino acids. The CDR3 region is CASSLVPGQTNEKLFF. Here the CDR3 DNA reads TGTGCCAGCAGCTTAGTCCCGGGACAGACAAATGAAAAACTGTTTTTT.

This clone turned up a few times. J is TRBJ2-4 and V is TRBV2, with no clear D. CDR3 length: 12 residues. V gave up 6 bases and J gave up 8 bases, with 11 bases separating them. The germline V gene encodes CDR1 SNHLY and CDR2 FYNNEI. The CDR3 bases are TGTGCCAGCAGCCTCGAGGCGGACATTCAGTACTTC. Translation: CASSLEADIQYF.

The rearrangement uses TRBV5-4 and TRBJ2-7; 9 bases line up with TRBD2. CDR3 length: 15 residues. With V trimmed by 2 bases and J by 3 bases, 6 bases remained unmatched. Germline V CDR1 and CDR2: SGHNT, YYREEE (reference sequence). The CDR3 coding sequence is TGTGCCAGCAGCTTCGGAGGGACTAGCCGCTACGAGCAGTACTTC. This gives the protein CASSFGGTSRYEQYF. Full variable domain (remainder filled in from reference TRBV5-4 and TRBJ2-7): ETGVTQSPTHLIKTRGQQVTLRCSSQSGHNTVSWYQQALGQGPQFIFQYYREEENGRGNFPPRFSGLQFPNYSSELNVNALELDDSALYLCASSFGGTSRYEQYFGPGTRLTVT.

A remark on this clone: Sequence at one end of the junction differs from germline and may be a read error. The chain has TRBV7-7 and TRBJ2-5; 7 bases are shared with TRBD2. The length of the CDR3 is 14 residues. From germline, CDR1 is SSHAT and CDR2 FNYEAQ (reference sequence). The CDR3 sequence: CASSPTSASGTQYF. In DNA, the CDR3 is TGTGCTAGCAGCCCTACTAGCGCCTCCGGGACCCAGTACTTC.

This chain uses TRBV9 with TRBJ2-2; TRBD1 aligns across 8 bases. After removal of 3 bases from V and 2 bases from J, the junction contained 6 bases not matched to a gene. Germline V lookup: CDR1 SGDLS, CDR2 YYNGEE. The CDR3 loop spans 16 amino acids. The CDR3 DNA is TGTGCCAGCAGCGCTCGGACAGGGCGAAACACCGGGGAGCTGTTTTTT. Translated, it gives CASSARTGRNTGELFF.

This chain joins TRBV4-1 and TRBJ2-3; D gene unclear. The germline gives CDR1 MGHRA, CDR2 YSYEKL. Trimming took off 4 bases at V and 7 bases at J, with 21 bases between the two ends. The CDR3 spans 16 residues. The CDR3 nucleotides are TGCGCCAGCAGCCGAGAGCCCTTTATTTTGGAGAATACGCAGTATTTT. Protein sequence: CASSREPFILENTQYF.

The V and J genes are TRBV19 and TRBJ1-1; D ambiguous. Trimming cost V 3 bases and J 8 bases, with 7 bases left between them. Per the germline V gene, CDR1 is LNHDA and CDR2 is SQIVND (reference sequence). The CDR3 loop spans 11 amino acids. CDR3 nucleotides: TGTGCCAGTAGTATGAGCCTGGAAGCTTTCTTT. Residues: CASSMSLEAFF.

This clone has a handful of counts. This rearrangement joins TRBV7-2 to TRBJ2-1; D unclear. Per germline, CDR1 SGHTA and CDR2 FQGNSA. Deletions cut 2 bases from V and 8 bases from J, with 10 bases between. The CDR3 runs 13 residues. The CDR3 protein is CASSLTGLDEQFF. In DNA form, the CDR3 reads TGTGCCAGCAGCTTAACGGGTCTGGATGAGCAGTTCTTC.

J is TRBJ2-7 and V is TRBV5-1, with D perhaps matching TRBD1 (6 bases). CDR3 size: 13 residues. The V end lost 6 bases, the J end lost 5 bases, and 15 bases lay between the germline ends. From germline, CDR1 is SGHRS and CDR2 YFSETQ. CDR3 coding DNA: TGCGCCAGCAATTTGGGAACAGGGAACGAGCAGTACTTC. As protein: CASNLGTGNEQYF.

This sequence joins TRBV5-6 and TRBJ2-1; 10 bases map to TRBD2. The germline gives CDR1 SGHDT, CDR2 YYEEEE. J lost 7 bases, V lost 3 bases, and 13 bases had no gene match. The CDR3 is made up of 17 amino acids. CDR3 nucleotide sequence: TGTGCCAGCAGCTCACTAGCAGCGGGAGGGCCTATGAATGAGCAGTTCTTC. It specifies CASSSLAAGGPMNEQFF.

The V gene is TRBV9, the J gene TRBJ2-2; no clear D gene. Trimming removed 0 bases from V and 0 bases from J, with 6 bases in between. CDR1 and CDR2 (germline): SGDLS, YYNGEE. The CDR3 length is 15 residues. The CDR3, as DNA: TGTGCCAGCAGCGTAGGACTCACGAACACCGGGGAGCTGTTTTTT. It codes for CASSVGLTNTGELFF.

The chain uses TRBV7-2 and TRBJ2-1; 9 bases match TRBD2. The CDR3 contains 15 residues. The germline CDR1 and CDR2 sequences are SGHTA and FQGNSA. With 6 bases clipped from V and 7 bases from J, the junction kept 10 bases outside the gene matches. CDR3 in amino acids: CASRTSSGIANEQFF. For the CDR3, the DNA is TGTGCCAGCAGAACCTCTAGCGGGATCGCGAATGAGCAGTTCTTC.

This clone has just one count. This chain connects TRBV28 to TRBJ1-2; 9 bases are shared with TRBD1. The CDR3 length is 13 residues. Germline V gene data show CDR1 as MDHEN and CDR2 as SYDVKM. V lost 6 bases to trimming and J lost 8 bases; unmatched junction nucleotides: 7. The CDR3 nucleotides are TGTGCCAGCAGCGCCGGGACAGGGATAGGCTACACCTTC. This gives the protein CASSAGTGIGYTF.

CDR3 in amino acids: CASSLTGWVYEQYF. The CDR3 nucleotides read TGTGCCAGCTCACTAACAGGTTGGGTCTACGAGCAGTACTTC. This sequence joins TRBV18 and TRBJ2-7, with D tentatively TRBD1 (5 bases). V was cut by 4 bases and J by 3 bases, with 13 bases left in between. The germline V gene has CDR1 KGHSH and CDR2 LQKENI. The CDR3 spans 14 residues.

This rearrangement joins TRBV10-3 to TRBJ1-2, with TRBD1 as a possible D gene (6 bases). There are 12 residues in the CDR3. Trimming shortened V by 10 bases and J by 1 base, and 10 bases separated the two germline ends. CDR1 ENHRY and CDR2 SYGVKD come from the germline V gene. The CDR3 coding sequence is TGTGCCAGCACGGACAGTAACTATGGCTACACCTTC. This encodes CASTDSNYGYTF.

The chain recombines TRBV6-1 with TRBJ2-3, with 9 bases matching TRBD2. CDR1 is MNHNS, CDR2 SASEGT, per germline. The CDR3 consists of 15 residues. Trimming cost V 4 bases and J 3 bases; bases outside gene matches: 5. The CDR3 DNA sequence: TGTGCCAGCAGTGGAGCGGGAGGCTTAACAGATACGCAGTATTTT. Protein: CASSGAGGLTDTQYF.

Turning to this clone: A read error is likely, as this CDR3 ends without the conserved phenylalanine or tryptophan. This chain links TRBV9 with TRBJ1-1; unclear D gene. V was clipped by 4 bases and J by 3 bases, with 16 bases between them. CDR3 size: 15 residues. The germline V gene encodes CDR1 SGDLS and CDR2 YYNGEE. The CDR3: CASSPSPDADTEAFS. CDR3 coding DNA: TGTGCCAGCAGCCCTTCGCCAGATGCTGACACTGAAGCTTTCTCT.

The rearrangement joins TRBV5-5 to TRBJ2-7; tentatively, D is TRBD2 (6 bases). This CDR3 is built from 15 residues. V lost 1 base and J lost 4, with 15 bases in between. The germline V gene encodes CDR1 SGHKS and CDR2 YYEKEE (reference sequence). The CDR3 DNA follows: TGTGCCAGCAGCTTGACTTGGAGGGGCAGGTACGAGCAGTACTTC. This translates into CASSLTWRGRYEQYF. The complete variable domain, with remaining parts taken from reference TRBV5-5 and TRBJ2-7, reads DAGVTQSPTHLIKTRGQQVTLRCSPISGHKSVSWYQQVLGQGPQFIFQYYEKEERGRGNFPDRFSARQFPNYSSELNVNALLLGDSALYLCASSLTWRGRYEQYFGPGTRLTVT.

The rearrangement joins TRBV9 to TRBJ2-5; 7 nucleotides line up with TRBD1. Matching the DNA end better, TRBJ2-7 makes the J call doubtful. CDR1 and CDR2 from the germline V gene are SGDLS and YYNGEE. The CDR3 extends over 16 amino acids. The CDR3 here is CASSSLSGQSEYEQYF. In DNA, the CDR3 is TGTGCCAGCAGCTCCCTTTCGGGACAGTCTGAATACGAGCAGTACTTC.

The chain joins TRBV18 to TRBJ2-1; possibly TRBD2 for D (5 bases). Deletions cut 2 bases from V and 12 bases from J, with 14 bases between. CDR3 size: 13 residues. Germline CDR1 and CDR2: KGHSH and LQKENI. The DNA for the CDR3 is TGTGCCAGCTCACCAACGACTAAACGCTGGCAGTTCTTC. Its translation: CASSPTTKRWQFF.

The genes are TRBV6-1 and TRBJ1-1; D gene ambiguous. Germline CDR1 reads MNHNS; CDR2 reads SASEGT. Trimming took 2 bases from V and 12 from J, leaving 16 bases between them. The CDR3 has 13 residues. CDR3 nucleotide sequence: TGTGCCAGCAGTGAATCTTGGCCAATCGCACCTTTCTTT. Its translation is CASSESWPIAPFF.

The V call is TRBV19, the J call TRBJ2-2; 7 bases are shared with TRBD2. CDR1 is LNHDA, CDR2 SQIVND, per germline (reference sequence). The CDR3 is 12 residues long. J lost 9 bases, V lost 3 bases, and 1 base had no gene match. In nucleotides, the CDR3 is TGTGCCAGTAGTATGGGGGGGTGGGAGCTGTTTTTT. It yields the protein CASSMGGWELFF.

The CDR3 DNA follows: TGTGCCAGCAGCCCGCCGAGGACAGGGGGCACAGATACGCAGTATTTT. This encodes CASSPPRTGGTDTQYF. V and J are TRBV14 and TRBJ2-3; 9 bases align to TRBD1. With 4 bases clipped from V and 1 base from J, the junction kept 6 bases outside the gene matches. The CDR3 is 16 amino acids. Germline CDR1 and CDR2: SGHDN and FVKESK.

This chain uses TRBV6-6 with TRBJ1-5; 9 bases map to TRBD1. Per germline, CDR1 MNHNY and CDR2 SVGAGI (reference sequence). CDR3 length: 14 residues. Trimming at V came to 5 bases and at J to 4 bases, leaving 3 bases not matched to a gene. The chain's CDR3 is CASSGQGRNQPQHF. CDR3 nucleotides: TGTGCCAGCAGTGGACAGGGGAGGAATCAGCCCCAGCATTTT.

CDR3: CAISDAGGLLTDTQYF. For the CDR3, the DNA is TGTGCCATCAGTGATGCGGGAGGATTACTCACAGATACGCAGTATTTT. The chain joins TRBV10-3 to TRBJ2-3; 8 bases map to TRBD2. The CDR3 consists of 16 residues. Germline CDR1 is ENHRY and CDR2 is SYGVKD. Trimming cost V 3 bases and J 2 bases; bases outside gene matches: 7.

The chain joins TRBV28 to TRBJ2-5; the match to TRBD2 covers 7 bases. Germline V gene lookup returns CDR1 MDHEN and CDR2 SYDVKM. The CDR3 spans 15 residues. The ends lost 1 base at V and 4 bases at J; junction bases unmatched: 6. CDR3 sequence (DNA): TGTGCCAGCAGTTTATTATATCCGGGGGGAGAGACCCAGTACTTC. The encoded protein is CASSLLYPGGETQYF. The variable domain in full, completed from reference TRBV28 and TRBJ2-5, reads DVKVTQSSRYLVKRTGEKVFLECVQDMDHENMFWYRQDPGLGLRLIYFSYDVKMKEKGDIPEGYSVSREKKERFSLILESASTNQTSMYLCASSLLYPGGETQYFGPGTRLLVL.

The genes are TRBV30 and TRBJ2-5, with D perhaps matching TRBD2 (5 bases). V shed 3 bases and J shed 4 bases, with 15 bases lying between them. From germline, CDR1 is GTSNPN and CDR2 SVGIG (reference sequence). The CDR3 runs to 14 residues. CDR3 bases: TGTGCCTGGAGCCGAGGGCCCTCGCGAGAGACCCAGTACTTC. Its translation is CAWSRGPSRETQYF.